This T cell receptor beta chain was identified during a study of blood T cell repertoires in COVID-19 (TCRdb year 2020). For context, the study as a whole: The collaborator samples originated in the United States, Italy and Spain and spanned the acute and convalescent phases of COVID-19. The prospective study material was composed of cDNA or gDNA derived from T cells, B-cell-depleted T cells, or PBMCs. The repertoires were made available in a free public database intended to serve as a resource for research on the immune response to SARS-CoV-2. Subjects who had been exposed to COVID-19, were actively infected with it, or had recovered from it provided the deeply sampled blood TCRbeta repertoires that made up the dataset. Where HLA class I and class II types were available, the types were taken from metadata supplied by the sample provider, not from assay-based typing. The samples were drawn from the first 160 participants of the ongoing ImmuneRACE study and from 1,254 subjects provided by 6 global collaborators. Nearly every sample came with metadata listing a de-identified subject ID, COVID-19 status, age in years and sex. Study-wide conclusions, independent of this receptor: How much clinical and demographic metadata was included differed by source and by participant, and the metadata was provided uncurated.

Relative to germline, V is 7 bases shorter and J is 0 bases shorter, with 7 bases between their ends. Reading the germline V gene (reference sequence) gives CDR1 MNHEY and CDR2 SMNVEV. Counted from cysteine to phenylalanine, this CDR3 has 13 amino acids. CDR3 DNA only is kept here, 39 bases in frame from base 1. Each collaborating institution followed its own protocols to collect whole blood in K2EDTA tubes. For TCRbeta analysis, collaborator samples were shipped as frozen whole blood, as isolated PBMCs, or as DNA extracted from either sample type. About this clone: It has no known antigen specificity. No quality values exist for individual bases; no much larger clone is one base distant.

TCRbeta CDR3 regions were amplified from genomic DNA by means of the immunoSEQ Assay, a bias-controlled multiplex PCR. Per the original workflow: Within the assay, amplification of reference gene primers was used to estimate how many nucleated cells each sample contained. To quantify the absolute abundance of each unique TCRbeta CDR3 rearrangement, sequence reads were collapsed and filtered. For each sample, productive Simpson clonality was calculated as the square root of Simpson's diversity index over productive rearrangements. TCRdb provides this immuneACCESS table in a form limited to in-frame rearrangements. Some clones are lacking; in checked studies, under half of them reflect an unresolved V gene, and why the rest are absent is not known. The V and J calls and the clone size are those of that table, but D and trimming were determined from the DNA. Recorded for this sample are fewer than 90,000 clones; roughly 88% of them occurred a single time. The top ten clones comprise approximately 8.4% of the sample.

Sequenced: peripheral blood. In this chain, TRBV27 is recombined with TRBJ1-5; no D gene call is confident. The clonotype comes from a man aged 25 to 40 with acute or convalescent COVID-19. The CDR3 reads CASTGSSNQPQHF. The nucleotides read TGTGCCAGCACCGGTTCTAGCAATCAGCCCCAGCATTTT.